This TCR beta chain was recovered during a study of shared clonotypes between healthy human individuals. Sequencing used immunoSEQ multiplex PCR; TCRdb keeps in-frame clones, though not all of them. Of some 2 million clones in the sample, about 94% are singletons; the top ten hold about 1.1%. V lost 0 bases, J lost 1 base, and 7 bases lay in between. CDR3 length equals 16 residues. The germline gives CDR1 LGHNA, CDR2 YSLEER. In the naive CD8 group, cells lacked CD45RO and were positively selected for CCR7, so terminally differentiated effector memory CD45RA+ cells were left out. Remarks on this clone: This specimen includes other DNA sequences encoding the same CDR3.

The V call is TRBV4-3, the J call TRBJ1-6; TRBD1 might be the D (6 bases). The TCR originated in a man aged 18 to 35 in good health. The sample consisted of naive CD8+ T cells sorted from blood. In nucleotides, the CDR3 is TGCGCCAGCAGCCAAGACAGGGGATCCTATAATTCACCCCTCCACTTT. It codes for CASSQDRGSYNSPLHF.